This T cell receptor (beta chain) was sequenced during a study of shared clonotypes between healthy human individuals. Deletions cut 5 bases from V and 9 bases from J, with 8 bases between. Germline-derived CDR1 and CDR2 are SNHLY and FYNNEI. CDR3 length: 11 amino acids. The assay was immunoSEQ multiplex PCR, and TCRdb's table has in-frame clones only and misses some. The sample yields 1.6 million or so clones, 97% to 99% seen once. Details on this clone: What it binds is not known.

Whole-study findings and limits: Generation probability values for non-shared clonotypes were lower than those for clonotypes shared by all four donors.

This receptor was identified in a man aged 25-45 years in good health. This chain uses TRBV2 with TRBJ2-1; possibly TRBD2 for D (6 bases). Sequenced input: naive CD4+ T cells sorted from blood. Subset noted: CD45RA+ positively selected. The CDR3 region has the DNA TGTGCCAGCAGTCCGGAGGGTGAGCAGTTCTTC. Its translation: CASSPEGEQFF.